This T cell receptor beta chain emerged from a study of cytomegalovirus exposure and HLA in healthy donors. Overall study results and limits: A later analysis linked a missense DCLRE1C variant to TCR beta V- and J-gene trimming. Roughly uniform sequencing depth across donors was assumed, possibly incorrectly.

Between the trimmed V and J ends, which lost 1 base and 4 bases, there was a span of 7 bases. This CDR3 comprises 14 residues. Germline assignment: CDR1 SGHAT and CDR2 FQNNGV. Vbeta (60) and Jbeta (13) primers were used in the PCR. Here immunoSEQ multiplex PCR was the method, and the copy in TCRdb shows in-frame clones only, minus some. The sample has around 40,000 clones; approximately 75% are singletons. On this clone: Its antigen remains unidentified.

The chain employs TRBV11-2 and TRBJ1-4; no clear D gene. The clonotype was recovered from a man in his forties in good health and CMV-seronegative. Sequencing was done on a sample of PBMCs. CDR3 sequence reads: CASSLAGHNEKLFF. CDR3 nucleotide sequence: TGTGCCAGCAGCTTAGCAGGTCATAATGAAAAACTGTTTTTT.